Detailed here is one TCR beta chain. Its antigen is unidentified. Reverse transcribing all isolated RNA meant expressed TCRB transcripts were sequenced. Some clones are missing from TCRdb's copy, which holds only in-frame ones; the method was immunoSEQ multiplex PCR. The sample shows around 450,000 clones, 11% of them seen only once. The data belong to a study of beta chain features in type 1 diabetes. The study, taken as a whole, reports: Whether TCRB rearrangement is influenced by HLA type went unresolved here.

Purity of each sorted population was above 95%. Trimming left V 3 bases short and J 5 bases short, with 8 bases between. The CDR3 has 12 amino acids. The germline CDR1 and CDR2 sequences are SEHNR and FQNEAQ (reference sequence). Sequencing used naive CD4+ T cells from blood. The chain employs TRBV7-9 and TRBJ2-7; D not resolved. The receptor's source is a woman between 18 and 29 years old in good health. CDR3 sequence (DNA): TGTGCCAGCAGCTTCGAAGTCCACGAGCAGTACTTC. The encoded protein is CASSFEVHEQYF. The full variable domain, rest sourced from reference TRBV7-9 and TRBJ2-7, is DTGVSQNPRHKITKRGQNVTFRCDPISEHNRLYWYRQTLGQGPEFLTYFQNEAQLEKSRLLSDRFSAERPKGSFSTLEIQRTEQGDSAMYLCASSFEVHEQYFGPGTRLTVT.